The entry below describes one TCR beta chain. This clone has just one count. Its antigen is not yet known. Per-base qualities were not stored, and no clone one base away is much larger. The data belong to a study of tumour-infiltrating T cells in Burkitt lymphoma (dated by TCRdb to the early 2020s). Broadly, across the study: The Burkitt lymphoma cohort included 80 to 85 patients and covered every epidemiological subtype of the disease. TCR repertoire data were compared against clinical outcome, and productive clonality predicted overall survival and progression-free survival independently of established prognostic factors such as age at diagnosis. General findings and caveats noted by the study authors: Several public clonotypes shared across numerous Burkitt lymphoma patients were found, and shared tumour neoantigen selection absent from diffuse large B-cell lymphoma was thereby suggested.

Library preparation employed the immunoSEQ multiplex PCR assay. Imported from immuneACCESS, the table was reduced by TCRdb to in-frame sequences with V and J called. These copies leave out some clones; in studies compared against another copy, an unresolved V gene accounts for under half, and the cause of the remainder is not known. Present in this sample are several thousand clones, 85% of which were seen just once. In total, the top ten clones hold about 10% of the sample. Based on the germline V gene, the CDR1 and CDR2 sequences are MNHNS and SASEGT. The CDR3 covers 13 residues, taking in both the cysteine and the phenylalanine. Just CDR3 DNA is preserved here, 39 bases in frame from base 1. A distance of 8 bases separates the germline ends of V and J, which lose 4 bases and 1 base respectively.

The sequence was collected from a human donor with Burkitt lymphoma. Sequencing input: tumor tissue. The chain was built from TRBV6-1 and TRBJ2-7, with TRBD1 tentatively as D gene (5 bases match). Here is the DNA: TGTGCCAGCAGTGCGACAGTTTCCTACGAGCAGTACTTC. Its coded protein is CASSATVSYEQYF.